These T cell receptor beta chains were read from a single sample in a study of regulatory T cells in long-lasting Graves disease. TCRdb ran MiXCR on the reads and lists one entry per CDR3 protein. This table has approximately 1,300 distinct CDR3 sequences, roughly 50% appearing once. The material sequenced was peripheral blood mononuclear cells (PBMCs), taken with antithyroid drug treatment, in newly diagnosed or persistent Graves disease (not recorded which). Receptors were obtained from a female donor with Graves disease. Each CDR3 is given with its conserved first and last residue. The D gene is left open where the match is weak. Clone size is shown for a subset of rows, as once, few, many or a class of expanded clone.

clone size,V gene,J gene,D gene,CDR3 DNA,CDR3 protein
few,TRBV14,TRBJ2-7,TRBD2,TGTGCCAGCAGCCAAATTCGGACTAGCGGGGACGAGCAGTACTTC,CASSQIRTSGDEQYF
few,TRBV3-1,TRBJ2-7,-,TGTGCCAGCAGCCAAACTAGAGACGAGCAGTACTTC,CASSQTRDEQYF
-,TRBV20-1,TRBJ2-5,-,TGCAGTGCTAGAGGGCAGGCAGCGGAGACCCAGTACTTC,CSARGQAAETQYF
-,TRBV5-1,TRBJ2-3,-,TGCGCCAGCAGCTTGAATTGGGGAGTCACAGATACGCAGTATTTT,CASSLNWGVTDTQYF
-,TRBV20-1,TRBJ1-3,-,TGCAGTGCTACAGGGGCTACCTCTGGAAACACCATATATTTT,CSATGATSGNTIYF
-,TRBV20-1,TRBJ2-2,TRBD2,TGCAGTGCCCAGACTAGCGGGAGGAACACCGGGGAGCTGTTTTTT,CSAQTSGRNTGELFF
few,TRBV19,TRBJ1-1,-,TGTGCCAGTAGTATAATTGGGGAGAACACTGAAGCTTTCTTT,CASSIIGENTEAFF
-,TRBV27,TRBJ1-2,-,TGTGCCAGCAGTCAACAAGGGGGGGGCTATGGCTACACCTTC,CASSQQGGGYGYTF
-,TRBV14,TRBJ2-1,TRBD2,TGTGCCAGCAGCCAAGACCTAAACTTAGCGGGAGATTACAATGAGCAGTTCTTC,CASSQDLNLAGDYNEQFF
-,TRBV20-1,TRBJ2-5,-,TGCAGTGCTAGAGATGAGTGGGGGCGAGGAGAGACCCAGTACTTC,CSARDEWGRGETQYF
few,TRBV20-1,TRBJ1-5,-,TGCAGTGCTAGAGGGTCCGGAGGGAGCCAGCCCCAGCATTTT,CSARGSGGSQPQHF
-,TRBV20-1,TRBJ2-3,-,TGCAGTGCTAGAGACCGACTAACAGAATACACAGATACGCAGTATTTT,CSARDRLTEYTDTQYF
-,TRBV5-6,TRBJ1-6,TRBD1,TGTGCCAGCACTTGGGACAGGACTCTTAATTCACCCCTCCACTTT,CASTWDRTLNSPLHF
-,TRBV20-1,TRBJ1-5,-,TGCAGTGCTAGAGATCGGGGGGGCAGGGGCCGTTGGTCCCTAGATCAGCCCCAGCATTTT,CSARDRGGRGRWSLDQPQHF
-,TRBV7-9,TRBJ1-2,-,TGTGCCAGCAGCCTGACAGACGACTATGGCTACACCTTC,CASSLTDDYGYTF
-,TRBV5-1,TRBJ2-3,-,TGCGCCAGCAGCTTGGAGCGGTCAGATACGCAGTATTTT,CASSLERSDTQYF
-,TRBV29-1,TRBJ2-7,-,TGCAGCGGGGGGGACAGAGCCTACGAGCAGTACTTC,CSGGDRAYEQYF
-,TRBV28,TRBJ2-7,-,TGTGCCAGCATTTCCTCCGAGCAGTACTTC,CASISSEQYF
-,TRBV6-1,TRBJ2-3,-,TGTGCCAGCAGCAGGGGAACCGTGACAGATACGCAGTATTTT,CASSRGTVTDTQYF
once,TRBV6-1,TRBJ2-3,-,TGTGCCAGCAGTGAAGGAGGGTCCGATACGCAGTATTTT,CASSEGGSDTQYF
few,TRBV19,TRBJ1-1,-,TGTGCCAGTAGCTTCCTATCCCCCACAGGTATGAACACTGAAGCTTTCTTT,CASSFLSPTGMNTEAFF
-,TRBV19,TRBJ1-4,TRBD1,TGTGCCACCTCGGACAGGGGAGGAGAAAAACTGTTTTTT,CATSDRGGEKLFF
-,TRBV2,TRBJ1-5,-,TGTGCCAGCAGTGAATTGTTTCAGGGCAATCAGCCCCAGCATTTT,CASSELFQGNQPQHF
-,TRBV19,TRBJ2-2,-,TGTGCCAGTAGTACGATGGCGGGATACACCGGGGAGCTGTTTTTT,CASSTMAGYTGELFF
-,TRBV29-1,TRBJ1-2,TRBD1,TGCAGCGTCGGCGGGACAGGGGGCGATGGCTATGGCTACACCTTC,CSVGGTGGDGYGYTF
-,TRBV5-4,TRBJ2-3,TRBD2,TGTGCCAGCAGCTTGGCGGCGGGAGGCACAGATACGCAGTATTTT,CASSLAAGGTDTQYF
-,TRBV5-6,TRBJ1-4,-,TGTGCCAGCAGCTTGGGGGCTACGTCTGCACAGACCGGGATTTTT,CASSLGATSAQTGIF
-,TRBV5-4,TRBJ2-2,-,TGTGCCAGCAGCTTTTACACCGGGGAGCTGTTTTTT,CASSFYTGELFF
-,TRBV7-3,TRBJ2-3,-,TGTGCCAGCAGCTTAGAAGGCACAGATACGCAGTATTTT,CASSLEGTDTQYF
-,TRBV11-2,TRBJ2-2,-,TGTGCCAGCAGAGACCAGTACACCGGGGAGCTGTTTTTT,CASRDQYTGELFF
-,TRBV29-1,TRBJ1-5,TRBD1,TGCAGCGTAGTAGACACCGGGACAGGAGGACAGCCCCAGCATTTT,CSVVDTGTGGQPQHF
-,TRBV13,TRBJ2-7,-,TGTGCCAGCAGCTTAGGCCCGGGCGAGCAGTACTTC,CASSLGPGEQYF
-,TRBV29-1,TRBJ2-2,TRBD1,TGCAGCGTAGGGACAGCAAACACCGGGGAGCTGTTTTTT,CSVGTANTGELFF
-,TRBV6-1,TRBJ2-5,-,TGTGCCAGCATCCCAGCGGGTCTGCCTGGGGAGACCCAGTACTTC,CASIPAGLPGETQYF
-,TRBV20-1,TRBJ2-1,TRBD2,TGCAGTGCAACGGGACTTACGCCTGGACTAGCGGACTACAATGAGCAGTTCTTC,CSATGLTPGLADYNEQFF
few,TRBV5-1,TRBJ1-2,TRBD1,TGCGCCAGCAGCGAAGGGGACAGTTTCTATGGCTACACCTTC,CASSEGDSFYGYTF
-,TRBV24-1,TRBJ1-2,-,TGTGCCACCAGTGACCCCCGATCCTATGGCTACACCTTC,CATSDPRSYGYTF
few,TRBV6-5,TRBJ2-7,-,TGTGCCAGCAGTTACTCCTCCCGGGGTTCCTACGAGCAGTACTTC,CASSYSSRGSYEQYF
few,TRBV28,TRBJ1-5,TRBD1,TGTGCCAGCAGTTCGTCCCGGGACAGGGTCGATCAGCCCCAGCATTTT,CASSSSRDRVDQPQHF
-,TRBV27,TRBJ2-1,-,TGTGCCAGCACCATCGGGGGCCCGTCCTACAATGAGCAGTTCTTC,CASTIGGPSYNEQFF
-,TRBV11-3,TRBJ2-1,TRBD2,TGTGCCAGCAGCTTAGAGGGGAAAGCGGGAGGGCCGAGAGAGCAGTTCTTC,CASSLEGKAGGPREQFF
few,TRBV14,TRBJ1-1,-,TGTGCCAGCAGCCAAGATATTAGGAGTACTGAAGCTTTCTTT,CASSQDIRSTEAFF
few,TRBV11-2,TRBJ2-6,TRBD1,TGTGCCAGCAGTCCCGACAGGGCCAGGGCCAACGTCCTGACTTTC,CASSPDRARANVLTF
-,TRBV19,TRBJ1-1,-,TGTGCCAGTAGCCAGGGTAACACTGAAGCTTTCTTT,CASSQGNTEAFF
-,TRBV18,TRBJ2-5,TRBD1,TGTGCCAGCTCGGCCGGGACAGGGGGTGAAGAGACCCAGTACTTC,CASSAGTGGEETQYF
-,TRBV5-1,TRBJ1-2,-,TGCGCCAGCAGCTTGGAGTCCATTAACTATGGCTACACCTTC,CASSLESINYGYTF
-,TRBV15,TRBJ2-7,-,TGTGGCACCAGCAGAGATGTGGCGGGACCCTACGAGCAGTACTTC,CGTSRDVAGPYEQYF
-,TRBV20-1,TRBJ2-1,-,TGCAGTGCTAGACCGATTAGCGCTCTCTTC,CSARPISALF
-,TRBV20-1,TRBJ2-7,-,TGCAGTGCTCCCGGGACTGGGATTTACGAGCAGTACTTC,CSAPGTGIYEQYF
few,TRBV5-1,TRBJ1-1,TRBD1,TGCGCCAGCAGCTTGCAGGGGGCGAACACTGAAGCTTTCTTT,CASSLQGANTEAFF
-,TRBV9,TRBJ2-1,TRBD2,TGTGCCAGCAGCCTCCGGGGACTAGCGGGGCCGGATGAGCAGTTCTTC,CASSLRGLAGPDEQFF
-,TRBV3-1,TRBJ2-7,-,TGTGCCAGCAGCCAAGCAGGGGCGGACGAGCAGTACTTC,CASSQAGADEQYF
-,TRBV5-1,TRBJ1-1,TRBD1,TGCGCCAGCAGCCCGTTCGTTAACCGGGACAGGGTCGCTGAAGCTTTCTTT,CASSPFVNRDRVAEAFF
few,TRBV10-3,TRBJ2-7,TRBD2,TGTGCCATCAGTGGCGGGACTAGCACCTACGAGCAGTACTTC,CAISGGTSTYEQYF
-,TRBV5-6,TRBJ2-1,-,TGTGCCAGCAGCTTGCTGGGCTACAGCTCCTACAATGAGCAGTTCTTC,CASSLLGYSSYNEQFF
few,TRBV28,TRBJ2-7,TRBD2,TGTGCCAGCAGTCTCCGGGACTACCGAGGGGAGCAGTACTTC,CASSLRDYRGEQYF
-,TRBV11-2,TRBJ2-7,-,TGTGCCAGCACCTTGGGCTACGAGCAGTACTTC,CASTLGYEQYF
-,TRBV7-3,TRBJ1-5,-,TGTGCCAGCAGCTTAAGGCAGGGAAGCTATAGCAATCAGCCCCAGCATTTT,CASSLRQGSYSNQPQHF
-,TRBV5-1,TRBJ1-3,-,TGCGCCAGCAGCTTGGCCGGGCAACCGAACTCTGGAAACACCATATATTTT,CASSLAGQPNSGNTIYF
-,TRBV28,TRBJ2-7,-,TGTGCCAGCACCCCGGTTGTGGGGGAGCACGAGCAGTACTTC,CASTPVVGEHEQYF